This T cell receptor beta chain is from a study of spatial heterogeneity in lung cancer. The germline V and J ends were trimmed by 3 bases and 1 base, with 8 bases remaining between them. CDR3 size: 14 residues. Germline CDR1 is SGHTA and CDR2 is FQGNSA. Time point described: blood at routine non-recurrence follow-up after resection. Sequencing was performed on whole RNA extracted from tumor and nontumor lung tissue, or from frozen PBMC, and the material was left unsorted. This clonotype was recorded many times. Single TCR cDNA molecules each had their own unique molecular identifier. Using its own MiXCR run on the 5' RACE reads, TCRdb lists one record per CDR3 protein. This table holds roughly 26,000 distinct CDR3 sequences, roughly 5.5% found once.

This clonotype originated in a male donor with early-stage non-small cell lung cancer. The sample here was PBMCs, taken at follow-up. J is TRBJ2-3 and V is TRBV7-2; D possibly uses TRBD1 or TRBD2 (5 bases each). This CDR3 reads CASSFEGRTDTQYF. The CDR3 DNA sequence: TGTGCCAGCAGCTTTGAGGGGCGCACAGATACGCAGTATTTT.